Each of the 18 T cell receptor beta chains below was sequenced from the same sample in a study of blood T cell repertoires in COVID-19. The data were produced by immunoSEQ multiplex PCR, yet TCRdb's version contains in-frame clones alone and is incomplete. The sample records about 270,000 clones, 85% to 90% being singletons. The sequenced sample consisted of PBMCs or T cells enriched from blood (not recorded which). The receptors were sampled from a woman younger than 45 with acute COVID-19.

The chain recombines TRBV7-2 with TRBJ2-3; tentative D call: TRBD2 (6 bases). Germline-derived CDR1 and CDR2 are SGHTA and FQGNSA. The CDR3 runs 15 residues. Trimming shortened V by 6 bases and J by 4 bases, and 17 bases separated the two germline ends. CDR3 in amino acids: CASRSPGVVADTQYF. DNA for the CDR3: TGTGCCAGCAGATCCCCGGGGGTTGTGGCAGATACGCAGTATTTT.

The CDR3 bases are TGCAGCGTTGAAGGGACAGGAATGAACACTGAAGCTTTCTTT. Translated, it gives CSVEGTGMNTEAFF. J is TRBJ1-1 and V is TRBV29-1; 7 bases match TRBD1. V shed 1 base, J shed 0 bases, and the junction held 2 bases outside the gene matches. The CDR3 is 14 amino acids. Germline V gives CDR1 SQVTM, CDR2 ANQGSEA.

V gene TRBV5-4 combines with J gene TRBJ1-5; D not resolved. V lost 4 bases and J lost 3, with 17 bases in between. Germline loops: CDR1 SGHNT, CDR2 YYREEE (reference sequence). The CDR3 is 16 amino acids. Here the CDR3 reads CASSLSIEVTNQPQHF. The CDR3 DNA reads TGTGCCAGCAGCCTGAGTATTGAGGTTACCAATCAGCCCCAGCATTTT.

The chain couples TRBV27 to TRBJ2-1; TRBD2 matches at 9 bases. Per the germline V gene, CDR1 is MNHEY and CDR2 is SMNVEV (reference sequence). The V and J ends lost 6 bases and 1 base, in that order; junction bases with no gene match: 4. The CDR3 length is 15 residues. The CDR3 here is CASREAGGSYNEQFF. DNA for the CDR3: TGTGCCAGCAGGGAAGCGGGAGGTTCCTACAATGAGCAGTTCTTC.

This chain connects TRBV10-3 to TRBJ2-1; the D gene is possibly TRBD2 (6 bases). The CDR3 is made up of 15 amino acids. Germline values: CDR1 ENHRY, CDR2 SYGVKD. Trimming cost V 3 bases and J 7 bases, with 16 bases left between them. CDR3 sequence (DNA): TGTGCCATCAGTGAATCTACTAGGCGGGGAAATGAGCAGTTCTTC. Translating it yields CAISESTRRGNEQFF.

The gene calls are TRBV6-5 and TRBJ1-1; D not resolved. The CDR3 covers 13 residues. Germline V gene sequence: CDR1 MNHEY, CDR2 SVGAGI. Trimming took off 8 bases at V and 5 bases at J, with 15 bases between the two ends. The CDR3 loop is CASGRLLGTEAFF. As DNA, the CDR3 is TGTGCCAGCGGGAGGCTATTGGGGACTGAAGCTTTCTTT.

Note on this clone: At the DNA level, this CDR3 is encoded by other sequences in the same sample as well. This rearrangement joins TRBV18 to TRBJ2-5; TRBD2 matches 11 bases. The CDR3 is 16 residues long. V shed 0 bases and J 2 bases; nucleotides not matched to a gene: 2. Germline lookup yields CDR1 KGHSH and CDR2 LQKENI. The CDR3 loop reads CASSPPGLAGQETQYF. The DNA of the CDR3 is TGTGCCAGCTCACCACCCGGACTAGCGGGTCAAGAGACCCAGTACTTC. The whole variable domain, remainder taken from reference TRBV18 and TRBJ2-5, is NAGVMQNPRHLVRRRGQEARLRCSPMKGHSHVYWYRQLPEEGLKFMVYLQKENIIDESGMPKERFSAEFPKEGPSILRIQQVVRGDSAAYFCASSPPGLAGQETQYFGPGTRLLVL.

The chain carries TRBV27 and TRBJ2-1; 10 bases are shared with TRBD2. The CDR3 contains 15 residues. The germline gives CDR1 MNHEY, CDR2 SMNVEV (reference sequence). V was pared by 6 bases and J by 7 bases, with 9 bases of the junction left unmatched. The CDR3 DNA sequence: TGTGCCAGCAGCATCACTAGCGGGATTTTGAATGAGCAGTTCTTC. Translated: CASSITSGILNEQFF.

J is TRBJ1-2 and V is TRBV25-1; D is undetermined. Germline CDR1 is MGHDK and CDR2 is SYGVNS. The length of the CDR3 is 13 residues. V lost 5 bases, J lost 4 bases, and 11 bases lay in between. The chain's CDR3 is CASSPLEFYGYTF. The DNA of the CDR3 is TGTGCCAGCAGTCCCCTGGAGTTCTATGGCTACACCTTC.

CDR3 bases: TGTGCCAGCAGTTTATCCCCCATAACAGAAACAGATACGCAGTATTTT. It codes for CASSLSPITETDTQYF. This chain links TRBV28 with TRBJ2-3; D uncertain. This CDR3 comprises 16 residues. The V end lost 1 base, the J end lost 3 bases, and 14 bases lay between the germline ends. Germline loops: CDR1 MDHEN, CDR2 SYDVKM.

In this sample, this clone turned up a few times. The gene calls are TRBV6-5 and TRBJ2-7, with D possibly TRBD2 on 6 matching bases. The V end was cut by 0 bases, the J end by 2 bases, with 11 bases between. This CDR3 comprises 15 residues. The germline CDR1 and CDR2 sequences are MNHEY and SVGAGI. The DNA for the CDR3 is TGTGCCAGCAGTTACTCGAGGAGGGCCCCCTACGAGCAGTACTTC. Translation gives CASSYSRRAPYEQYF.

The chain uses TRBV5-6 and TRBJ2-7, with TRBD1 as a possible D gene (6 bases). The V gene's germline CDR1 is SGHDT and CDR2 YYEEEE. This CDR3 is 13 amino acids long. The V end was cut by 5 bases, the J end by 1 base, with 10 bases between. The CDR3 sequence: CASRPGQSYEQYF. DNA of the CDR3: TGTGCCAGCAGACCCGGACAGTCCTACGAGCAGTACTTC.

The chain combines TRBV28 with TRBJ2-1; the match to TRBD2 covers 12 bases. J was trimmed by 4 bases and V by 4 bases; bases with no gene match: 5. Germline loops: CDR1 MDHEN, CDR2 SYDVKM. There are 16 residues in the CDR3. The CDR3 sequence: CASSSGLAGLYNEQFF. CDR3 DNA sequence: TGTGCCAGCAGTTCCGGACTAGCGGGGTTATACAATGAGCAGTTCTTC.

V and J are TRBV28 and TRBJ2-1, with 7 nucleotides matching TRBD1. CDR1 MDHEN and CDR2 SYDVKM come from the germline V gene. The CDR3 totals 14 residues. J lost 7 bases, V lost 3 bases, and 6 bases had no gene match. The CDR3 sequence: CASSFGTEGNEQFF. The CDR3 DNA reads as TGTGCCAGCAGTTTCGGGACAGAGGGGAATGAGCAGTTCTTC.

As regards this clone: Distinct nucleotide sequences in the sample also encode this CDR3. This sequence joins TRBV6-5 and TRBJ2-1, with 7 positions matching TRBD1. The CDR3 runs 12 residues. V trimming: 5 bases; J trimming: 10 bases; junction bases outside the gene matches: 5. Germline-derived CDR1 and CDR2 are MNHEY and SVGAGI. CDR3 amino acids: CASSPTGDEQFF. The CDR3 coding sequence is TGTGCCAGCAGTCCCACAGGGGACGAGCAGTTCTTC.

The chain uses TRBV28 and TRBJ2-1, with D tentatively TRBD1 (5 bases). In germline, CDR1 is MDHEN, CDR2 SYDVKM. CDR3 size: 15 residues. V was pared by 4 bases and J by 4 bases, with 14 bases between. CDR3 nucleotides: TGTGCCAGCAGTTCGCAGGGCATGAAATACAATGAGCAGTTCTTC. This codes for CASSSQGMKYNEQFF.

The chain's CDR3 is CASSQFPGYEQYF. In nucleotides, the CDR3 is TGTGCCAGCAGCCAATTCCCGGGATACGAGCAGTACTTC. The V gene is TRBV3-1 (or the pseudogene TRBV3-2), the J gene TRBJ2-7, with a tentative D call TRBD2 (5 bases). Per germline, CDR1 LGHDT and CDR2 YNNKEL (reference sequence). V lost 2 bases, J lost 4 bases, and 9 bases lay in between. The CDR3 covers 13 residues.

The chain recombines TRBV7-3 with TRBJ1-2, with a weak D call TRBD1 (6 bases). The CDR3 has 19 residues. Germline-derived CDR1 and CDR2 are SGHTA and FQGTGA. V shed 4 bases and J shed 1 base, with 25 bases lying between them. The CDR3 protein is CASSSQVSSFRGFNYGYTF. The CDR3 region has the DNA TGTGCCAGCAGCTCCCAAGTGAGCTCTTTCAGGGGATTTAACTATGGCTACACCTTC.